The 19 T cell receptor beta chains listed next were all sequenced from one sample in a study of cytomegalovirus exposure and HLA in healthy donors. The primer mix had 60 Vbeta and 13 Jbeta primers. Measured with immunoSEQ multiplex PCR; TCRdb has only the in-frame clones, and not every one. The sample's table shows 150,000 to 200,000 clones. The sequenced sample consisted of PBMCs. The receptors derive from a woman aged 55 to 70 in good health and CMV-seronegative.

The rearrangement links TRBV30 to TRBJ1-4; D ambiguous. CDR3 length: 14 residues. The germline V gene encodes CDR1 GTSNPN and CDR2 SVGIG (reference sequence). V lost 3 bases and J lost 0, with 8 bases in between. CDR3 loop: CAWRRVATNEKLFF. For the CDR3, the DNA is TGTGCCTGGAGGAGGGTTGCAACTAATGAAAAACTGTTTTTT.

The rearrangement links TRBV7-9 to TRBJ2-3; no clear D. The CDR3 spans 12 residues. Trimming shortened V by 5 bases and J by 5 bases, and 8 bases separated the two germline ends. CDR1 is SEHNR and CDR2 is FQNEAQ in the germline V gene (reference sequence). The CDR3 sequence: CASSITGDTQYF. The CDR3 DNA follows: TGTGCCAGCAGCATAACGGGAGATACGCAGTATTTT.

CDR3 nucleotide sequence: TGTGCCAGCTCCGGAAACAGGGATGGGCAGTTCTTC. Its protein is CASSGNRDGQFF. The chain combines TRBV18 with TRBJ2-1; D may be TRBD1 (6 bases). V was trimmed by 6 bases and J by 12 bases, leaving 15 bases between them. This CDR3 contains 12 residues. Germline V gene lookup returns CDR1 KGHSH and CDR2 LQKENI.

This rearrangement joins TRBV5-1 to TRBJ1-1; unclear D gene. CDR3 length equals 13 residues. V lost 0 bases, J lost 5 bases, and 8 bases lay in between. Germline V gene data show CDR1 as SGHRS and CDR2 as YFSETQ. The CDR3 loop reads CASSLGQRTEAFF. The DNA of the CDR3 is TGCGCCAGCAGCTTGGGGCAAAGAACTGAAGCTTTCTTT.

J is TRBJ1-2 and V is TRBV9; maybe TRBD1 (5 bases). This CDR3 is 15 amino acids long. The ends were cut back, 4 bases at V and 0 bases at J, with 13 bases in the middle. In germline, CDR1 is SGDLS, CDR2 YYNGEE. CDR3 nucleotides: TGTGCCAGCAGCACCGTCGGGGGGTCTAACTATGGCTACACCTTC. Translating it yields CASSTVGGSNYGYTF. Variable domain in full (rest from reference TRBV9 and TRBJ1-2): DSGVTQTPKHLITATGQRVTLRCSPRSGDLSVYWYQQSLDQGLQFLIQYYNGEERAKGNILERFSAQQFPDLHSELNLSSLELGDSALYFCASSTVGGSNYGYTFGSGTRLTVV.

The chain uses TRBV5-8 and TRBJ1-1; perhaps TRBD1 as D (5 bases). Trimming pared 0 bases from V and 8 bases from J, leaving 11 bases between. The germline V gene encodes CDR1 SGHTS and CDR2 YDEGEE. The length of the CDR3 is 13 residues. The CDR3 region has the DNA TGTGCCAGCAGCTTGGGAGATGACAGAGAAGCTTTCTTT. This encodes CASSLGDDREAFF.

The chain combines TRBV27 with TRBJ2-7; D uncertain. Trimming took 5 bases from V and 3 from J, leaving 17 bases between them. Germline-derived CDR1 and CDR2 are MNHEY and SMNVEV (reference sequence). This CDR3 contains 15 residues. The CDR3 here is CASSPIARPVYEQYF. CDR3 nucleotide sequence: TGTGCCAGCAGTCCAATCGCGCGCCCTGTCTACGAGCAGTACTTC.

This chain uses TRBV2 with TRBJ1-1; 7 nucleotides line up with TRBD1. Germline lookup yields CDR1 SNHLY and CDR2 FYNNEI. The CDR3 spans 16 residues. Trimming took 6 bases from V and 3 from J; bases not matched to a gene: 13. CDR3 protein: CASSDPFDRADTEAFF. The CDR3, as DNA: TGTGCCAGCAGCGATCCTTTTGACAGGGCTGACACTGAAGCTTTCTTT.

This chain uses TRBV6-5 with TRBJ1-2, with 7 positions matching TRBD1. Looked up from germline, CDR1 is MNHEY and CDR2 is SVGAGI. V lost 5 bases and J lost 4; bases outside the gene matches: 7. CDR3 length: 14 residues. The CDR3 region has the DNA TGTGCCAGCAGTGCCGCCGGGACAGTCTATGGCTACACCTTC. This codes for CASSAAGTVYGYTF.

This chain joins TRBV4-1 and TRBJ2-5, with TRBD1 as a possible D gene (6 bases). Trimming removed 4 bases from V and 4 bases from J, with 13 bases in between. The CDR3 consists of 14 residues. Per the germline V gene, CDR1 is MGHRA and CDR2 is YSYEKL. As DNA, the CDR3 is TGCGCCAGCAGCCCGACAGGTAACGGAGAGACCCAGTACTTC. As protein: CASSPTGNGETQYF.

The J gene is TRBJ1-5, the V gene TRBV2; 7 bases line up with TRBD1. This CDR3 contains 14 residues. J was trimmed by 5 bases and V by 3 bases; bases with no gene match: 4. Germline V CDR1 and CDR2: SNHLY, FYNNEI. CDR3 loop: CASSDRTGHQPQHF. CDR3 DNA: TGTGCCAGCAGTGACAGGACAGGTCATCAGCCCCAGCATTTT.

The chain has TRBV6-1 and TRBJ1-6; no firm D call. The CDR3 sequence is 15 residues long. The V gene's germline CDR1 is MNHNS and CDR2 SASEGT. Deletions cut 6 bases from V and 8 bases from J, with 17 bases between. The CDR3, as DNA: TGTGCCAGCAGGTATGGGGAGGTATGGGATTCACCCCTCCACTTT. It specifies CASRYGEVWDSPLHF.

The chain links TRBV6-1 to TRBJ2-1; TRBD1 might be the D (6 bases). CDR3 size: 15 residues. Trimming stripped 4 bases from V and 2 bases from J, with 12 bases between. Germline CDR1 is MNHNS and CDR2 is SASEGT. The CDR3 region has the DNA TGTGCCAGCAGTGTGACAGGAGCGGCCTACAATGAGCAGTTCTTC. As protein: CASSVTGAAYNEQFF.

The chain recombines TRBV2 with TRBJ2-5, with D tentatively TRBD2 (5 bases). Trimming shortened V by 5 bases and J by 5 bases, and 18 bases separated the two germline ends. This CDR3 spans 15 amino acids. Germline loops: CDR1 SNHLY, CDR2 FYNNEI. The CDR3 loop is CASSLVLAQFETQYF. Written as DNA, the CDR3 is TGTGCCAGCAGTTTAGTCCTAGCTCAATTTGAGACCCAGTACTTC.

This chain joins TRBV6-6 and TRBJ2-2; a weak D match, TRBD1 (5 bases). Trimming took 5 bases from V and 7 from J, leaving 11 bases between them. In germline, CDR1 is MNHNY, CDR2 SVGAGI (reference sequence). The CDR3 loop spans 13 amino acids. For the CDR3, the DNA is TGTGCCAGCAGTCTAGGGGTTATCGGGGAGCTGTTTTTT. Protein sequence: CASSLGVIGELFF.

The J gene is TRBJ1-2, the V gene TRBV18; D is undetermined. V dropped 6 bases and J dropped 2 bases, with 16 bases sitting between them. The CDR3 contains 15 residues. CDR1 and CDR2 from the germline V gene are KGHSH and LQKENI. Written as DNA, the CDR3 is TGTGCCAGCTCCCCTCAACGACTAGGAAACTATGGCTACACCTTC. It yields the protein CASSPQRLGNYGYTF.

The rearrangement joins TRBV10-3 to TRBJ1-1; D is possibly TRBD1 (6 bases). Germline V gene data show CDR1 as ENHRY and CDR2 as SYGVKD. This CDR3 comprises 13 residues. The V end was cut by 10 bases, the J end by 1 base, with 13 bases between. This CDR3 is CATHRAGNTEAFF. The DNA for the CDR3 is TGTGCCACCCACAGGGCTGGGAACACTGAAGCTTTCTTT.

This chain joins TRBV10-3 and TRBJ1-5; no definite D call. CDR1 ENHRY and CDR2 SYGVKD come from the germline V gene. Trimming left V 2 bases short and J 7 bases short, with 9 bases between. The CDR3 sequence is 13 residues long. CDR3 residues: CAISEGSEQPQHF. The CDR3 DNA is TGTGCCATCAGTGAGGGGTCGGAGCAGCCCCAGCATTTT.

J is TRBJ2-3 and V is TRBV4-2, with 12 positions matching TRBD2. J was trimmed by 5 bases and V by 0 bases; bases with no gene match: 9. CDR3 length: 18 amino acids. From germline, CDR1 is LGHNA and CDR2 YNFKEQ. The CDR3 here is CASSQEPLTSGSLDTQYF. DNA of the CDR3: TGTGCCAGCAGCCAAGAACCCCTGACTAGCGGGAGTTTAGATACGCAGTATTTT.